The source of this T cell receptor (beta chain) is a study of cytomegalovirus exposure and HLA in healthy donors. For this clone: What it binds is unknown.

CDR3 length equals 14 residues. Trimming took 5 bases from V and 1 from J, leaving 11 bases between them. Looked up from germline, CDR1 is MNHEY and CDR2 is SMNVEV (reference sequence). PCR used 60 Vbeta primers and 13 Jbeta primers. As handled by the study authors: Unique TCR beta chains numbered about 80 million in a later analysis, with roughly 11 million shared. The repertoire was sequenced with immunoSEQ multiplex PCR; TCRdb's copy has only in-frame clones and lacks some. The V and J calls and clone size were taken over from that table, and D and trimming were inferred from the DNA. This table holds more than 150,000 clones, 60% to 80% found once. Findings and limits, study-wide: The study had only CMV serostatus as immune exposure information. For most TCR beta V segments, an earlier analysis put the productive rate at about 87% or about 30% of the time. A later analysis found most CMV-associated TCR beta chains apparently HLA-restricted.

The rearrangement uses TRBV27 and TRBJ1-1; D might be TRBD1 (6 bases). This clonotype originated in a man between 45 and 60 years old in good health and CMV-seropositive. The sample comprised PBMCs. The DNA of the CDR3 is TGTGCCAGCAGTCAACAGACAGGGAACACTGAAGCTTTCTTT. It yields the protein CASSQQTGNTEAFF.